These 14 T cell receptor beta chains were sequenced from one sample in a study of shared clonotypes between healthy human individuals. Sequencing was performed with immunoSEQ multiplex PCR; in TCRdb, only in-frame clones are kept and a portion is missing. The sample records roughly 1,800,000 clones, about 95% being singletons. Selected positively for CCR7 and CD45RO-negative, naive CD8 cells excluded terminally differentiated effector memory CD45RA+ cells. Specimen: naive CD8+ T cells sorted from blood. The origin of the receptors is a man aged 18 to 30 in good health.

This chain connects TRBV27 to TRBJ1-1, with 8 positions matching TRBD1. Germline V lookup: CDR1 MNHEY, CDR2 SMNVEV (reference sequence). The J segment lost 0 bases and the V segment lost 4 bases, leaving 4 bases of the junction unmatched. The CDR3 length is 15 residues. The CDR3 is CASSSTGDLNTEAFF. CDR3 bases: TGTGCCAGCAGTTCGACAGGGGACCTGAACACTGAAGCTTTCTTT.

V and J are TRBV6-1 and TRBJ1-2, with 9 bases that match TRBD1. The CDR3 consists of 16 residues. The J segment lost 3 bases and the V segment lost 0 bases, leaving 5 bases of the junction unmatched. Germline lookup yields CDR1 MNHNS and CDR2 SASEGT. The DNA of the CDR3 is TGTGCCAGCAGTGAAGCAACAACAGGGGGCTACTATGGCTACACCTTC. This codes for CASSEATTGGYYGYTF.

The chain combines TRBV6-5 with TRBJ1-1; no definite D call. The CDR3 sequence is 14 residues long. CDR1 MNHEY and CDR2 SVGAGI come from the germline V gene. Trimming left V 2 bases short and J 0 bases short, with 7 bases between. The CDR3 region is CASSYERMNTEAFF. The CDR3, as DNA: TGTGCCAGCAGTTACGAAAGGATGAACACTGAAGCTTTCTTT.

The V and J genes are TRBV19 and TRBJ1-2; TRBD1 is a possible D gene (6 bases). V lost 6 bases, J lost 3 bases, and 14 bases lay in between. CDR1 and CDR2 (germline): LNHDA, SQIVND (reference sequence). The CDR3 loop spans 14 amino acids. CDR3 nucleotides: TGTGCCAGTAGACCGCGACAGGAATACTATGGCTACACCTTC. Its protein product is CASRPRQEYYGYTF. Full variable domain (rest looked up from reference TRBV19 and TRBJ1-2): DGGITQSPKYLFRKEGQNVTLSCEQNLNHDAMYWYRQDPGQGLRLIYYSQIVNDFQKGDIAEGYSVSREKKESFPLTVTSAQKNPTAFYLCASRPRQEYYGYTFGSGTRLTVV.

V usage is TRBV6-5 and J usage is TRBJ2-1; D not certain. This CDR3 is built from 12 residues. Between the trimmed V and J ends, which lost 6 bases and 10 bases, there was a span of 13 bases. From germline, CDR1 is MNHEY and CDR2 SVGAGI. CDR3 DNA sequence: TGTGCCAGCAGGCCGTCTGGTGGAGAGCAGTTCTTC. Translation gives CASRPSGGEQFF.

This chain links TRBV11-2 with TRBJ2-2, with no clear D. This CDR3 spans 14 amino acids. CDR1 is SGHAT and CDR2 is FQNNGV in the germline V gene. Trimming removed 5 bases at V and 4 bases at J, with 11 bases between. CDR3 region: CASSDSRGTGELFF. The CDR3 bases are TGTGCCAGCAGCGATTCGCGCGGCACCGGGGAGCTGTTTTTT.

The chain is built from TRBV7-8 and TRBJ1-1; D remains unclear. The CDR3 totals 13 residues. V gave up 1 base and J gave up 0 bases, with 3 bases separating them. The germline gives CDR1 SGHVS, CDR2 FQNEAQ. DNA of the CDR3: TGTGCCAGCAGCTTAGTCGTGAACACTGAAGCTTTCTTT. Protein: CASSLVVNTEAFF.

This chain links TRBV27 with TRBJ2-1, with TRBD2 identical over 14 bases. There are 18 residues in the CDR3. The ends lost 6 bases at V and 0 bases at J; junction bases unmatched: 7. Germline CDR1 and CDR2: MNHEY and SMNVEV (reference sequence). Here the CDR3 reads CASSSVGTSGSSYNEQFF. CDR3 coding DNA: TGTGCCAGCAGCTCGGTAGGGACTAGCGGGAGCTCCTACAATGAGCAGTTCTTC.

This clone came up once. The chain combines TRBV10-3 with TRBJ2-5; 9 nucleotides match TRBD2. The CDR3 is 17 amino acids. The germline V gene encodes CDR1 ENHRY and CDR2 SYGVKD. Germline trimming cut 2 bases from V and 5 bases from J; bases unmatched to any gene: 12. The CDR3 coding sequence is TGTGCCATCAGTGAGGGAACGGAGCGGGAGGAGGAGGAGACCCAGTACTTC. It codes for CAISEGTEREEEETQYF.

The chain links TRBV7-2 to TRBJ2-4; D remains ambiguous. There are 17 residues in the CDR3. Germline lookup yields CDR1 SGHTA and CDR2 FQGNSA. V lost 1 base and J lost 0, with 13 bases in between. The CDR3 bases are TGTGCCAGCAGCTTAGATTTGGGGTTCCTAGCCAAAAACATTCAGTACTTC. It specifies CASSLDLGFLAKNIQYF.

The J gene is TRBJ2-1, the V gene TRBV5-4, with D tentatively TRBD2 (5 bases). The germline V gene encodes CDR1 SGHNT and CDR2 YYREEE (reference sequence). Between the trimmed V and J ends, which lost 1 base and 6 bases, there was a span of 11 bases. CDR3 size: 14 residues. CDR3 nucleotide sequence: TGTGCCAGCAGCTTGTCGTTGGCGGGCAATGAGCAGTTCTTC. Translating gives CASSLSLAGNEQFF.

This chain joins TRBV27 and TRBJ2-1, with 14 nucleotides matching TRBD2. CDR3 length: 19 residues. The J segment lost 2 bases and the V segment lost 5 bases, leaving 11 bases of the junction unmatched. Germline CDR1 is MNHEY and CDR2 is SMNVEV (reference sequence). The CDR3 here is CASSPGGLAGELTYNEQFF. DNA of the CDR3: TGTGCCAGCAGTCCCGGGGGACTAGCGGGGGAGCTAACCTACAATGAGCAGTTCTTC.

This sequence joins TRBV9 and TRBJ2-3, with D possibly being TRBD2 (5 bases). Germline CDR1 and CDR2: SGDLS and YYNGEE. There are 15 residues in the CDR3. Deletions cut 0 bases from V and 0 bases from J, with 8 bases between. CDR3 residues: CASSVAGFSTDTQYF. DNA for the CDR3: TGTGCCAGCAGCGTAGCGGGATTTAGCACAGATACGCAGTATTTT. The complete variable domain, with remaining parts taken from reference TRBV9 and TRBJ2-3, reads DSGVTQTPKHLITATGQRVTLRCSPRSGDLSVYWYQQSLDQGLQFLIQYYNGEERAKGNILERFSAQQFPDLHSELNLSSLELGDSALYFCASSVAGFSTDTQYFGPGTRLTVL.

This chain connects TRBV7-9 to TRBJ2-7; TRBD1 aligns across 10 bases. Germline CDR1 and CDR2: SEHNR and FQNEAQ (reference sequence). The CDR3 covers 15 residues. The junction had 8 bases not matched to a gene; V was cut back by 4 bases and J by 5 bases. The CDR3: CASSYSRDRGNEQYF. The DNA of the CDR3 is TGTGCCAGCAGCTATTCCAGGGACAGGGGAAACGAGCAGTACTTC.